The 9 T cell receptor beta chains below were found in one sample sequenced in a study of post-analysis software for immune sequencing data. Whole-study results and caveats: About five TRBV segments were more frequent in patients than controls; TRBV5-6, TRBV5-1 and TRBV20-1 belonged to this group.

Researchers reported that TCR beta cDNA libraries carried unique molecular identifiers. TCRdb re-derived calls from the PCR reads in MiXCR, one entry per CDR3 protein. The table shows roughly 870,000 distinct CDR3 sequences, with about 57% occurring only once. Antigen specificity for these receptors is unknown. What was sequenced was blood. These receptors originate from a girl aged 5 to 17 with multiple sclerosis.

This chain links TRBV4-1 with TRBJ1-1, with D possibly being TRBD1 (6 bases). This CDR3 spans 15 amino acids. Per the germline V gene, CDR1 is MGHRA and CDR2 is YSYEKL. Trimming removed 3 bases at V and 2 bases at J, with 13 bases between. The CDR3 spells CASSHLTGGNTEAFF. CDR3 bases: TGCGCCAGCAGCCACCTTACGGGGGGCAACACTGAAGCTTTCTTT.

This chain links TRBV7-9 with TRBJ1-1, with 10 bases aligning to TRBD1. V lost 2 bases to trimming and J lost 3 bases; unmatched junction nucleotides: 9. The CDR3 extends over 17 amino acids. Germline-derived CDR1 and CDR2 are SEHNR and FQNEAQ (reference sequence). This CDR3 reads CASSLRQGADGDTEAFF. DNA of the CDR3: TGTGCCAGCAGCTTAAGACAGGGGGCCGACGGGGACACTGAAGCTTTCTTT.

This clonotype was detected many times. The CDR3 reads CASSWNSYEQYF. CDR3 DNA: TGTGCCAGCAGCTGGAACTCCTACGAGCAGTACTTC. The chain couples TRBV11-1 to TRBJ2-7; D unresolved. The CDR3 runs 12 residues. CDR1 is SGHAT, CDR2 FQDESV, per germline (reference sequence). V was cut by 4 bases and J by 0 bases, with 4 bases left in between.

This rearrangement joins TRBV5-1 to TRBJ2-1, with 9 nucleotides matching TRBD2. Germline CDR1 is SGHRS and CDR2 is YFSETQ. This CDR3 comprises 15 residues. The trim removed 7 bases at V and 10 bases at J, leaving 15 bases unmatched. CDR3 bases: TGCGCCAGCGCCCACGGGGCGCGGGAGGGCCAGGAGCAGTTCTTC. Amino acids: CASAHGAREGQEQFF. Full variable domain (missing parts from reference TRBV5-1 and TRBJ2-1): KAGVTQTPRYLIKTRGQQVTLSCSPISGHRSVSWYQQTPGQGLQFLFEYFSETQRNKGNFPGRFSGRQFSNSRSEMNVSTLELGDSALYLCASAHGAREGQEQFFGPGTRLTVL.

This chain links TRBV20-1 with TRBJ1-5; a weak D match, TRBD1 (6 bases). Trimming pared 2 bases from V and 7 bases from J, leaving 12 bases between. CDR3 length: 13 residues. In germline, CDR1 is DFQATT, CDR2 SNEGSKA (reference sequence). DNA of the CDR3: TGCAGTGCTAGACCCGCGAGGGGGCAGCCCCAGCATTTT. Amino acids: CSARPARGQPQHF.

The chain uses TRBV6-5 and TRBJ1-1; TRBD1 might be the D (5 bases). The CDR3 sequence is 14 residues long. V lost 7 bases and J 1 base, leaving 13 bases between the germline ends. Germline V gene sequence: CDR1 MNHEY, CDR2 SVGAGI. The CDR3: CASNSLGGNTEAFF. CDR3 nucleotides: TGTGCCAGCAACTCCTTGGGGGGGAACACTGAAGCTTTCTTT.

The chain employs TRBV5-1 and TRBJ2-3, with 10 positions matching TRBD2. Trimming cost V 1 base and J 4 bases; bases outside gene matches: 3. The V gene's germline CDR1 is SGHRS and CDR2 YFSETQ. The CDR3 length is 15 residues. The CDR3 DNA sequence: TGCGCCAGCAGCTTGTCTAGCGGGAGCTCAGATACGCAGTATTTT. Protein sequence: CASSLSSGSSDTQYF.

This clonotype was found a few times. J is TRBJ2-5 and V is TRBV20-1; D ambiguous. The CDR3 spans 12 residues. Germline V lookup: CDR1 DFQATT, CDR2 SNEGSKA (reference sequence). Trimming stripped 3 bases from V and 5 bases from J, with 10 bases between. The CDR3 sequence is CSAREHLETQYF. In DNA form, the CDR3 reads TGCAGTGCTAGGGAACACCTGGAGACCCAGTACTTC.

The chain couples TRBV12-3 or TRBV12-4 to TRBJ1-2; 9 bases agree with TRBD1. Trimming cost V 5 bases and J 5 bases; bases outside gene matches: 6. This CDR3 has 14 amino acids. The chain's CDR3 is CASSRDRVAYGYTF. CDR3 bases: TGTGCCAGCAGTCGGGACAGGGTTGCGTATGGCTACACCTTC.